Below are 14 T cell receptor beta chains sequenced from a single sample in a study of blood T cell repertoires in COVID-19 (dated by TCRdb to the early 2020s). Library prep was done by the immunoSEQ multiplex PCR assay. TCRdb stores this immuneACCESS table with in-frame sequences only. Part of the clones is absent; in the studies checked, under half of the shortfall reflects unresolved V genes, and no reason is known for the rest. This sample holds some 65,000 clones; around 86% were observed only once. 15% to 20% of the sample is in the top ten clones. Material: peripheral blood. Receptors originate from a man aged 35-49 years with COVID-19, enrolled during active disease.

This rearrangement joins TRBV5-1 to TRBJ2-2, with D possibly matching TRBD1 (6 bases). From germline, CDR1 is SGHRS and CDR2 YFSETQ. The CDR3 runs 15 residues. Trimming pared 4 bases from V and 1 base from J, leaving 11 bases between. The CDR3 spells CASSEDSLNTGELFF. CDR3 bases: TGCGCCAGCAGCGAGGACAGCTTGAACACCGGGGAGCTGTTTTTT.

The V gene is TRBV27, the J gene TRBJ2-7, with TRBD2 identical over 11 bases. The V gene end was trimmed by 3 bases and the J gene end by 2 bases; junction bases not matched to a gene: 12. The CDR3 sequence is 18 residues long. The germline V gene encodes CDR1 MNHEY and CDR2 SMNVEV (reference sequence). CDR3 residues: CASSFLTSTSGGTYEQYF. CDR3 nucleotides: TGTGCCAGCAGTTTCCTAACCTCCACTAGCGGGGGTACCTACGAGCAGTACTTC.

This clone was recorded a few times. This rearrangement joins TRBV14 to TRBJ2-7, with a possible D match to TRBD2 (5 bases). Trimming shortened V by 4 bases and J by 7 bases, and 14 bases separated the two germline ends. This CDR3 is 13 amino acids long. CDR1 is SGHDN and CDR2 is FVKESK in the germline V gene. CDR3 nucleotides: TGTGCCAGCAGCCCCTGGCGGGTTACGGAGCAGTACTTC. Translation gives CASSPWRVTEQYF.

The V and J genes are TRBV5-5 and TRBJ1-3; D not resolved. CDR1 and CDR2 from the germline V gene are SGHKS and YYEKEE (reference sequence). V was trimmed by 2 bases and J by 8 bases, leaving 11 bases between them. The CDR3 runs to 13 residues. The CDR3: CASSLPGIHTIYF. As DNA, the CDR3 is TGTGCCAGCAGCTTACCGGGGATACACACCATATATTTT.

The chain is built from TRBV7-2 and TRBJ1-2; 7 bases map to TRBD1. V lost 3 bases, J lost 4 bases, and 5 bases stayed unmatched. The germline gives CDR1 SGHTA, CDR2 FQGNSA. The CDR3 spans 14 residues. The CDR3 nucleotides are TGTGCCAGCAGCTTCGGGGGACAGTCCTATGGCTACACCTTC. Translation gives CASSFGGQSYGYTF. The whole variable domain, remainder taken from reference TRBV7-2 and TRBJ1-2, is GAGVSQSPSNKVTEKGKDVELRCDPISGHTALYWYRQSLGQGLEFLIYFQGNSAPDKSGLPSDRFSAERTGGSVSTLTIQRTQQEDSAVYLCASSFGGQSYGYTFGSGTRLTVV.

The V and J genes are TRBV15 and TRBJ2-7, with 12 bases fitting TRBD1. From germline, CDR1 is LNHNV and CDR2 YYDKDF (reference sequence). V shed 8 bases and J 6 bases; nucleotides not matched to a gene: 5. The CDR3 runs 13 residues. The CDR3 sequence: CATGTGGFAEQYF. CDR3 DNA: TGTGCCACCGGGACAGGGGGCTTTGCCGAGCAGTACTTC.

CDR3 sequence: CASSFSQARGRSQPQHF. The CDR3 nucleotides are TGTGCCAGCAGTTTCTCACAGGCCAGGGGGCGAAGTCAGCCCCAGCATTTT. V usage is TRBV28 and J usage is TRBJ1-5; 8 bases line up with TRBD1. Trimming cost V 3 bases and J 6 bases; bases outside gene matches: 13. The length of the CDR3 is 17 residues. Per germline, CDR1 MDHEN and CDR2 SYDVKM.

J is TRBJ2-7 and V is TRBV12-3 or TRBV12-4; tentatively, D is TRBD2 (5 bases). This CDR3 is 12 amino acids long. Trimming removed 4 bases at V and 7 bases at J, with 11 bases between. CDR3: CASSYARREQYF. The CDR3 region has the DNA TGTGCCAGCAGTTATGCTCGGAGGGAGCAGTACTTC.

V usage is TRBV2 and J usage is TRBJ2-7; D is perhaps TRBD1 (5 bases). V dropped 3 bases and J dropped 6 bases, with 9 bases sitting between them. Germline CDR1 reads SNHLY; CDR2 reads FYNNEI. This CDR3 contains 12 residues. The CDR3 DNA reads as TGTGCCAGCAGTGACGACAGACGCGAGCAGTACTTC. Amino acid sequence: CASSDDRREQYF.

This chain joins TRBV18 and TRBJ1-1; 7 bases are shared with TRBD1. The germline gives CDR1 KGHSH, CDR2 LQKENI. The CDR3 has 15 amino acids. J was trimmed by 2 bases and V by 2 bases; bases with no gene match: 5. The CDR3 DNA reads TGTGCCAGCTCACCAGGGACAGCCACCAACACTGAAGCTTTCTTT. The encoded protein is CASSPGTATNTEAFF.

The DNA of the CDR3 is TGTGCCAGCAGCGTAGTCGGGTTAGATTCACCCCTCCACTTT. It yields the protein CASSVVGLDSPLHF. The chain combines TRBV9 with TRBJ1-6; D uncertain. The V end was cut by 0 bases, the J end by 8 bases, with 9 bases between. Germline loops: CDR1 SGDLS, CDR2 YYNGEE. This CDR3 comprises 14 residues.

The chain combines TRBV29-1 with TRBJ1-1, with 7 bases identical to TRBD1. CDR1 SQVTM and CDR2 ANQGSEA come from the germline V gene. Trimming took 7 bases from V and 5 from J; bases not matched to a gene: 7. The CDR3 is made up of 12 amino acids. The CDR3 coding sequence is TGCAGCGCCCAGGGGGGCGGGACTGAAGCTTTCTTT. Translated: CSAQGGGTEAFF.

The chain couples TRBV6-2 or TRBV6-3 to TRBJ2-7; 8 bases are a match to TRBD2. V dropped 6 bases and J dropped 4; count of bases not matched to a gene: 11. There are 15 residues in the CDR3. Per germline, CDR1 MNHEY and CDR2 SVGEGT. CDR3: CASSPLAVITYEQYF. For the CDR3, the DNA is TGTGCCAGCAGCCCACTAGCGGTTATTACTTACGAGCAGTACTTC.

The V gene is TRBV30, the J gene TRBJ2-2, with 12 nucleotides matching TRBD1. Germline V CDR1 and CDR2: GTSNPN, SVGIG (reference sequence). J gave up 7 bases and V 3 bases, and 3 bases lay outside the gene matches. There are 14 residues in the CDR3. Here the CDR3 DNA reads TGTGCCTGGAGAGGGACAGGGGGCTTCGGGGAGCTGTTTTTT. This translates into CAWRGTGGFGELFF. The variable domain in full, completed from reference TRBV30 and TRBJ2-2, reads SQTIHQWPATLVQPVGSPLSLECTVEGTSNPNLYWYRQAAGRGLQLLFYSVGIGQISSEVPQNLSASRPQDRQFILSSKKLLLSDSGFYLCAWRGTGGFGELFFGEGSRLTVL.